This T cell receptor beta chain emerged from a study of Graves' ophthalmopathy and Graves' hyperthyroidism. RNA served as the template for amplifying TCR beta CDR3 regions. Scientists carried out first-round RT-PCR using HTBI primers and then a second-round multiplex PCR. TCRdb reprocessed the multiplex PCR reads via MiXCR and lists one record per CDR3 protein. This table has 650,000 to 800,000 distinct CDR3 sequences, under 50% appearing once. Exclusion covered patients with other autoimmune diseases or uncontrolled infections (as well as pregnancy or lactation). V was clipped by 5 bases and J by 2 bases, with 18 bases between them. Germline lookup yields CDR1 MGHRA and CDR2 YSYEKL. This CDR3 spans 16 amino acids. The study's findings and limits: Cross-validated, the 13-signature model showed 87.88%/81.08% sensitivity/specificity, and 80%/75% in the test set.

This clonotype was counted a few times. The target antigen is unknown. The genes are TRBV4-1 and TRBJ1-2, with unresolved D. This receptor was obtained from an adult man with Graves' ophthalmopathy. The sample consisted of peripheral blood. In DNA form, the CDR3 reads TGCGCCAGCAGCTCTCCCGATCCCCGGGGAAACTATGGCTACACCTTC. The encoded protein is CASSSPDPRGNYGYTF.